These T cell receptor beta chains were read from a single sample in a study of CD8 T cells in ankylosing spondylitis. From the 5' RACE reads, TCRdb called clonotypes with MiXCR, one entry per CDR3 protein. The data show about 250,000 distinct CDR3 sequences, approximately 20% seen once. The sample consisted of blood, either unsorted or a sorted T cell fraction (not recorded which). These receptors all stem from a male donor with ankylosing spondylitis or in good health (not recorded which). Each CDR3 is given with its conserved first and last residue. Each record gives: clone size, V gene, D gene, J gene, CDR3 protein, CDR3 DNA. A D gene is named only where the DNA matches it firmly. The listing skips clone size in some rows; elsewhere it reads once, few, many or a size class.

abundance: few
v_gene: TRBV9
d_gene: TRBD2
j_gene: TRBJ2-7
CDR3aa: CASSAGTSGYEQYF
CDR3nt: TGTGCCAGCAGCGCCGGGACTAGCGGATACGAGCAGTACTTC

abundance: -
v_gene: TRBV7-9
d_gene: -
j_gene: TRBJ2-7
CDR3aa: CASSPRGAEFSYEQYF
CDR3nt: TGTGCCAGCAGCCCCCGAGGGGCGGAGTTCTCCTACGAGCAGTACTTC

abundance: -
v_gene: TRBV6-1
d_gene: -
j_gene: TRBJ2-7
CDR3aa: CASSEWLRGYEQYF
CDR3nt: TGTGCCAGCAGTGAATGGCTCAGAGGCTACGAGCAGTACTTC

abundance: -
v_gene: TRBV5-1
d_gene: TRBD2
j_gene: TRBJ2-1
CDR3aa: CASSWTAGESYNEQFF
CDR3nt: TGCGCCAGCAGCTGGACAGCGGGAGAATCGTACAATGAGCAGTTCTTC

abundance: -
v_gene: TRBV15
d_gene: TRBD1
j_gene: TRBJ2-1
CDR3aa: CATSRRTGYNEQFF
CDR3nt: TGTGCCACCAGCAGGAGGACAGGATACAATGAGCAGTTCTTC

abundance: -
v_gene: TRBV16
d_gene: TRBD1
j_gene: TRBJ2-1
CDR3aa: CASSPLTGTGVSSSYNEQFF
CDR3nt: TGTGCCAGCAGCCCCCTTACCGGGACAGGGGTTTCTAGCTCCTACAATGAGCAGTTCTTC

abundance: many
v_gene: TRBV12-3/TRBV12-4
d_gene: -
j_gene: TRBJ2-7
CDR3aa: CASSPRGTYEQYF
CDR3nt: TGTGCCAGCAGTCCCAGGGGAACTTACGAGCAGTACTTC

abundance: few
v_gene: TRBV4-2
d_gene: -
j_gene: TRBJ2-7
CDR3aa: CASSQEGGQRYYEQYF
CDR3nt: TGTGCCAGCAGCCAAGAGGGGGGACAGAGATACTACGAGCAGTACTTC

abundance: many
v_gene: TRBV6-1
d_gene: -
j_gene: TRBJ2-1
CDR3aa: CASSPSTILYNEQFF
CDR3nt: TGTGCCAGCAGTCCTAGTACGATACTCTACAATGAGCAGTTCTTC

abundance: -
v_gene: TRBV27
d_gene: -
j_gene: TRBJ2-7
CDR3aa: CASSFAVPYEQYF
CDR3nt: TGTGCCAGCAGTTTTGCAGTACCCTACGAGCAGTACTTC

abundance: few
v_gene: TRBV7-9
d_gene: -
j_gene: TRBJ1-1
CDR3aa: CASLDLDGLNTEAFF
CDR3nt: TGTGCCAGCTTGGACTTGGACGGACTGAACACTGAAGCTTTCTTT

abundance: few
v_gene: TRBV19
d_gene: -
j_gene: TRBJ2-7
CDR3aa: CATEEGPHEQYF
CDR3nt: TGTGCCACTGAGGAGGGCCCCCACGAGCAGTACTTC

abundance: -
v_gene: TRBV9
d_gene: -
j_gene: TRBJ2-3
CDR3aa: CASSVGRGNTDTQYF
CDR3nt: TGTGCCAGCAGCGTAGGACGGGGAAACACAGATACGCAGTATTTT

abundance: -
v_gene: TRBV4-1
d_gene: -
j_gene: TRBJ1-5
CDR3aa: CASSQEGLGTQPQHF
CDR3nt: TGCGCCAGCAGCCAAGAAGGCCTGGGTACTCAGCCCCAGCATTTT

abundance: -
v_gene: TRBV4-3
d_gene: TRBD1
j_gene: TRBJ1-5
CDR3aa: CASSQKMTGTGGYYQPQHF
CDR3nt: TGCGCCAGCAGCCAAAAAATGACCGGGACAGGGGGCTACTATCAGCCCCAGCATTTT

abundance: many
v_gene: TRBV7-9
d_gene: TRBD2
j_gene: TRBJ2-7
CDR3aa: CASSLSGRGEQYF
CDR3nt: TGTGCCAGCAGCCTTAGCGGGAGGGGAGAGCAGTACTTC

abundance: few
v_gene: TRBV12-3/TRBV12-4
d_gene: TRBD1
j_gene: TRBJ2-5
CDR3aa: CASSLIGGPEELETQYF
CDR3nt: TGTGCCAGCAGTTTAATAGGGGGCCCAGAAGAATTAGAGACCCAGTACTTC

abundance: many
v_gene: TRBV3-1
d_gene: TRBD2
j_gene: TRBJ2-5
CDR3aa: CASSQVLPGLQETQYF
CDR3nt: TGTGCCAGCAGCCAAGTCTTACCGGGACTACAAGAGACCCAGTACTTC

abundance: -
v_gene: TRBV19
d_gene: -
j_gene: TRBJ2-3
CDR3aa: CASNDNLGTDTQYF
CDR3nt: TGTGCCAGTAACGACAACCTGGGCACAGATACGCAGTATTTT

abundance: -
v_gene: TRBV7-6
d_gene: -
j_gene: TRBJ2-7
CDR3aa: CASSQSIRGSYEQYF
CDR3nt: TGTGCCAGCAGCCAGAGTATACGAGGATCCTACGAGCAGTACTTC

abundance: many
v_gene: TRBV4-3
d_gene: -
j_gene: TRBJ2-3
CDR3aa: CASSQEISTDTQYF
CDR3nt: TGCGCCAGCAGCCAAGAGATTAGCACAGATACGCAGTATTTT

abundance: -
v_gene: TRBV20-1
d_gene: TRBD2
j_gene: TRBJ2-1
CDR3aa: CSAREAGTSGSSYNEQFF
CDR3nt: TGCAGTGCTAGAGAGGCCGGGACTAGCGGGAGTTCCTACAATGAGCAGTTCTTC

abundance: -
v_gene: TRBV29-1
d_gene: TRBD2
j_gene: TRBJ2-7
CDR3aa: CSVGSGSGGYEQYF
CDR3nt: TGCAGCGTTGGCTCGGGTAGCGGGGGATACGAGCAGTACTTC

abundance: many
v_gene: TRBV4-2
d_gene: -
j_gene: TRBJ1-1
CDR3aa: CASSQDQEGLGTEAFF
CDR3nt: TGTGCCAGCAGCCAAGATCAGGAGGGATTGGGGACTGAAGCTTTCTTT

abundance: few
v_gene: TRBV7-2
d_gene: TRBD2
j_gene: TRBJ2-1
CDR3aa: CASSRTSGSANEQFF
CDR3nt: TGTGCCAGCAGCCGGACTAGCGGGAGTGCAAATGAGCAGTTCTTC

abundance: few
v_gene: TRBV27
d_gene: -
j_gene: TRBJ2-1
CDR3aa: CASSRRADEQFF
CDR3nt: TGTGCCAGCAGTCGAAGGGCGGATGAGCAGTTCTTC

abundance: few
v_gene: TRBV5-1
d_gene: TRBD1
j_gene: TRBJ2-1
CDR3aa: CASSQTGGVSYNEQFF
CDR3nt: TGCGCCAGCAGTCAGACAGGGGGCGTCTCCTACAATGAGCAGTTCTTC

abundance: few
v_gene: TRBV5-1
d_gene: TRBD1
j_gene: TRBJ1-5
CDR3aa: CASSLGTGDENQPQHF
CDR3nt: TGCGCCAGCAGCTTAGGGACAGGCGATGAAAATCAGCCCCAGCATTTT

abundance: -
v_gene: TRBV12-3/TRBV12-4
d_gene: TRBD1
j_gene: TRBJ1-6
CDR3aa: CASTPAGGYNSPLHF
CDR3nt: TGTGCCAGCACGCCGGCAGGGGGATATAATTCACCCCTCCACTTT

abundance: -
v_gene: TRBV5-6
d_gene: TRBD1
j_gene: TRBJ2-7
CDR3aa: CASSLEAGTAYEQYF
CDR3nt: TGTGCCAGCAGCTTGGAGGCCGGGACAGCCTACGAGCAGTACTTC

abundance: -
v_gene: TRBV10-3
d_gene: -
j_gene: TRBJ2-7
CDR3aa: CAISQAVPGSYEQYF
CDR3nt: TGTGCCATCAGTCAAGCTGTACCCGGCTCCTACGAGCAGTACTTC

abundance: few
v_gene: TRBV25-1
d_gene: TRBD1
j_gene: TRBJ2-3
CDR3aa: CASSGLRQGQADTQYF
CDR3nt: TGTGCCAGCAGTGGGCTGCGACAGGGGCAGGCAGATACGCAGTATTTT

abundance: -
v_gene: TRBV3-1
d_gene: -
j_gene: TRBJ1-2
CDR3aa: CASSQEGAYGYTF
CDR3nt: TGTGCCAGCAGCCAAGAGGGGGCCTATGGCTACACCTTC

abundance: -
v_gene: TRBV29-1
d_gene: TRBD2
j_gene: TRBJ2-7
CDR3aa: CSVLTSGVTYEQYF
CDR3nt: TGCAGCGTTCTTACTAGCGGGGTAACCTACGAGCAGTACTTC

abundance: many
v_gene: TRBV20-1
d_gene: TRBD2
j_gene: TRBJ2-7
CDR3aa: CSARIRDYYEQYF
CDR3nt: TGCAGTGCTAGAATACGGGACTACTACGAGCAGTACTTC

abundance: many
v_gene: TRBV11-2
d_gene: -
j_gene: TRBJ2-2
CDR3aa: CASSFFPANTGELFF
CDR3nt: TGTGCCAGCAGCTTTTTCCCCGCGAACACCGGGGAGCTGTTTTTT

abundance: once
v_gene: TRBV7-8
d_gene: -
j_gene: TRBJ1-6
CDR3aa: CASSPEGIEDNSPLHF
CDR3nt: TGTGCCAGCAGCCCCGAGGGGATTGAAGATAATTCACCCCTCCACTTT

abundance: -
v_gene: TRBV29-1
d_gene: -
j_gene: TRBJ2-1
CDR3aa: CSVEQGNYNEQFF
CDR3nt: TGCAGCGTTGAACAGGGCAACTACAATGAGCAGTTCTTC

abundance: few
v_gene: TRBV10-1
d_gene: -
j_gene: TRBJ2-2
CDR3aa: CASKIILPGELFF
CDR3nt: TGCGCCAGCAAGATCATATTACCCGGGGAGCTGTTTTTT

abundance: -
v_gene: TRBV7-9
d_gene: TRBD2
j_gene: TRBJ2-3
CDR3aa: CASSPFGGSTDTQYF
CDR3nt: TGTGCCAGCAGCCCTTTCGGGGGGAGCACAGATACGCAGTATTTT

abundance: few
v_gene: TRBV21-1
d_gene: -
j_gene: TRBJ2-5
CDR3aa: CATLLDREFGETQYF
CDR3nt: TGTGCCACACTGTTGGACAGGGAATTTGGAGAGACCCAGTACTTC

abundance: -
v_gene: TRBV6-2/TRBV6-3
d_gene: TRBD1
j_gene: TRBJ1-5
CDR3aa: CASSQGVRQPQHF
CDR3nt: TGTGCCAGCAGCCAGGGGGTTCGTCAGCCCCAGCATTTT

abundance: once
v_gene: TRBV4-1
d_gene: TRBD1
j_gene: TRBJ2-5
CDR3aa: CASSQKWTGRETQYF
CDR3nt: TGCGCCAGCAGCCAAAAGTGGACAGGGAGGGAGACCCAGTACTTC

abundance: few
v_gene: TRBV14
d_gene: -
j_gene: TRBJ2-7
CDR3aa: CASSQVASEIPYEQYF
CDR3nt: TGTGCCAGCAGCCAAGTGGCGTCGGAGATCCCATACGAGCAGTACTTC

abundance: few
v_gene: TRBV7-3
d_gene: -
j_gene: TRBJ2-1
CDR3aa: CASSPTWDRGDNEQFF
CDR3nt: TGTGCCAGCAGCCCAACCTGGGACCGCGGGGACAATGAGCAGTTCTTC

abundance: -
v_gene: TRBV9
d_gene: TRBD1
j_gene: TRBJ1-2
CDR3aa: CASSGGTAPLAF
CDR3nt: TGTGCCAGCAGCGGGGGGACAGCCCCCCTCGCCTTC

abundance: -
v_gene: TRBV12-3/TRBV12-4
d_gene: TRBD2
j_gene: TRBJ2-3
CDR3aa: CASSLRLAGDSDTQYF
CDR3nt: TGTGCCAGCAGTTTACGGCTAGCGGGAGATTCAGATACGCAGTATTTT

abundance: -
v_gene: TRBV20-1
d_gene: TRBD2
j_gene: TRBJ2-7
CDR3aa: CSARDPPGGAGVYEQYF
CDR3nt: TGCAGTGCTAGAGATCCCCCGGGGGGGGCGGGGGTTTACGAGCAGTACTTC

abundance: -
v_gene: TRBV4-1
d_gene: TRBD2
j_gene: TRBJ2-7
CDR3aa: CASSQGGRADEQYF
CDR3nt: TGCGCCAGCAGCCAAGGCGGGAGGGCCGACGAGCAGTACTTC

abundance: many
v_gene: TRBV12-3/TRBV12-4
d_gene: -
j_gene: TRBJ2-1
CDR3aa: CASSRGQRAWDNEQFF
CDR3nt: TGTGCCAGCAGCCGCGGACAGCGAGCATGGGACAATGAGCAGTTCTTC

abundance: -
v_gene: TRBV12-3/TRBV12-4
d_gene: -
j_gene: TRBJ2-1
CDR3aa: CASTSGLGGVDEQFF
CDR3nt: TGTGCCAGCACCTCCGGGCTCGGAGGGGTCGATGAGCAGTTCTTC

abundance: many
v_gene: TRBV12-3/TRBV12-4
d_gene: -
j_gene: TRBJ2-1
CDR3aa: CASLPRDFQSDEQFF
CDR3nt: TGTGCCAGCCTCCCGCGGGACTTCCAGTCCGATGAGCAGTTCTTC

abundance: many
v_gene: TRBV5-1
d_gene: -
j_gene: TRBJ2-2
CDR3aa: CASTLTGELFF
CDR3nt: TGCGCCAGCACCCTCACCGGGGAGCTGTTTTTT

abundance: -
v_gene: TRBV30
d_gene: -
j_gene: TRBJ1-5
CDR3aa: CAWAPGLGQPQHF
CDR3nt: TGTGCCTGGGCTCCAGGGTTAGGTCAGCCCCAGCATTTT